This passage covers 32 T cell receptor beta chains from one sample sequenced in a study of blood T cell repertoires in COVID-19 (dated by TCRdb to between 2020 and 2021). The method behind the library was the immunoSEQ multiplex PCR assay. TCRdb stores this immuneACCESS table with in-frame sequences only. Part of the clones is absent; in the studies checked, under half of the shortfall reflects unresolved V genes, and no reason is known for the rest. This sample is represented by a few hundred thousand clones; roughly 85% of them were singletons. Of the sample, 3% to 4.5% falls within the top ten clones. The sequenced sample was peripheral blood. These receptors were taken from a woman aged 18-29 years with acute or convalescent COVID-19.

V and J are TRBV5-1 and TRBJ2-1, with D unclear. Germline loops: CDR1 SGHRS, CDR2 YFSETQ. The CDR3 is made up of 13 amino acids. V was pared by 2 bases and J by 5 bases, with 8 bases between. This CDR3 is CASSFELNNEQFF. The CDR3 region has the DNA TGCGCCAGCAGCTTCGAACTTAACAATGAGCAGTTCTTC.

J is TRBJ2-7 and V is TRBV7-8, with a possible D match to TRBD1 (5 bases). Germline V lookup: CDR1 SGHVS, CDR2 FQNEAQ. The CDR3 contains 13 residues. Trimming stripped 1 base from V and 7 bases from J, with 11 bases between. The CDR3 bases are TGTGCCAGCAGCTTAGAACAGGCTAGGGAGCAGTACTTC. It yields the protein CASSLEQAREQYF.

The chain joins TRBV24-1 to TRBJ2-7, with 7 positions matching TRBD1. J was trimmed by 2 bases and V by 2 bases; bases with no gene match: 5. CDR3 length: 15 residues. Germline CDR1 is KGHDR and CDR2 is SFDVKD. CDR3 DNA: TGTGCCACCAGTGATTCCGACAGGGATCCCTACGAGCAGTACTTC. Its translation: CATSDSDRDPYEQYF.

The J gene is TRBJ1-6, the V gene TRBV7-3; 9 bases are a match to TRBD1. Germline V lookup: CDR1 SGHTA, CDR2 FQGTGA. With V trimmed by 1 base and J by 6 bases, 4 bases remained unmatched. The CDR3 spans 16 residues. DNA of the CDR3: TGTGCCAGCAGCTTAATGGGACAGGGCCTTAATTCACCCCTCCACTTT. As protein: CASSLMGQGLNSPLHF.

The CDR3 protein is CASSLTQTGWNEKLFF. The CDR3 DNA follows: TGTGCCAGCAGTTTAACTCAGACAGGGTGGAATGAAAAACTGTTTTTT. The chain links TRBV27 to TRBJ1-4; 7 bases agree with TRBD1. V shed 2 bases, J shed 5 bases, and the junction held 8 bases outside the gene matches. This CDR3 is 16 amino acids long. The V gene's germline CDR1 is MNHEY and CDR2 SMNVEV (reference sequence).

CDR3 sequence reads: CASSQTGTGNTEAFF. The CDR3, as DNA: TGCGCCAGCAGCCAAACTGGGACTGGGAACACTGAAGCTTTCTTT. The chain couples TRBV4-1 to TRBJ1-1, with a weak D call TRBD1 (5 bases). The CDR3 has 15 residues. CDR1 MGHRA and CDR2 YSYEKL come from the germline V gene. Trimming cost V 2 bases and J 1 base, with 11 bases left between them.

V is TRBV6-1 and J is TRBJ1-2, with D possibly being TRBD1 (6 bases). The CDR3 sequence is 15 residues long. CDR1 is MNHNS and CDR2 is SASEGT in the germline V gene. V lost 0 bases and J 4 bases, leaving 12 bases between the germline ends. The CDR3 coding sequence is TGTGCCAGCAGTGAAGCGGAGGGGGAGGGCTATGGCTACACCTTC. This translates into CASSEAEGEGYGYTF.

The chain combines TRBV28 with TRBJ1-6; D gene uncertain. V dropped 2 bases and J dropped 9 bases, with 14 bases sitting between them. This CDR3 contains 15 residues. Germline CDR1 reads MDHEN; CDR2 reads SYDVKM. CDR3 in amino acids: CASSLRRTQSSPLHF. The CDR3, as DNA: TGTGCCAGCAGTTTAAGGAGAACCCAGAGTTCACCCCTCCACTTT. Based on the CDR3 plus reference TRBV28 and TRBJ1-6, the full variable domain is DVKVTQSSRYLVKRTGEKVFLECVQDMDHENMFWYRQDPGLGLRLIYFSYDVKMKEKGDIPEGYSVSREKKERFSLILESASTNQTSMYLCASSLRRTQSSPLHFGNGTRLTVT.

The chain employs TRBV27 and TRBJ2-7, with 10 nucleotides matching TRBD1. In germline, CDR1 is MNHEY, CDR2 SMNVEV (reference sequence). With V trimmed by 6 bases and J by 5 bases, 13 bases remained unmatched. The CDR3 totals 16 residues. The CDR3 reads CASRGSGQGYSHEQYF. Here the CDR3 DNA reads TGTGCCAGCAGGGGATCGGGACAGGGGTATTCCCACGAGCAGTACTTC.

The chain employs TRBV5-1 and TRBJ1-1; D is possibly TRBD1 (5 bases). Germline lookup yields CDR1 SGHRS and CDR2 YFSETQ. The CDR3 has 14 residues. Trimming left V 0 bases short and J 3 bases short, with 9 bases between. The CDR3 DNA follows: TGCGCCAGCAGCTTGGGTTGGGGGGACACTGAAGCTTTCTTT. Amino acids: CASSLGWGDTEAFF.

V gene TRBV12-3 or TRBV12-4 combines with J gene TRBJ1-2, with no clear D. This CDR3 is built from 12 residues. With 1 base removed from V and 8 bases from J, the gap between germline ends came to 8 bases. Here the CDR3 reads CASSLGGFGYTF. CDR3 bases: TGTGCCAGCAGTTTAGGCGGCTTCGGCTACACCTTC.

The genes are TRBV5-8 and TRBJ1-5; TRBD1 aligns across 10 bases. The CDR3 length is 15 residues. The ends lost 3 bases at V and 5 bases at J; junction bases unmatched: 5. In germline, CDR1 is SGHTS, CDR2 YDEGEE. In DNA form, the CDR3 reads TGTGCCAGCAGCTGGGGACAGGGGAGGGATCAGCCCCAGCATTTT. Protein sequence: CASSWGQGRDQPQHF. The whole variable domain, filled in from reference TRBV5-8 and TRBJ1-5, reads EAGVTQSPTHLIKTRGQQATLRCSPISGHTSVYWYQQALGLGLQFLLWYDEGEERNRGNFPPRFSGRQFPNYSSELNVNALELEDSALYLCASSWGQGRDQPQHFGDGTRLSIL.

The V gene is TRBV2, the J gene TRBJ1-5; D may be TRBD1 (5 bases). Trimming stripped 7 bases from V and 0 bases from J, with 16 bases between. CDR1 is SNHLY and CDR2 is FYNNEI in the germline V gene. The CDR3 sequence is 16 residues long. The CDR3 spells CASNRRGTNSNQPQHF. In DNA, the CDR3 is TGTGCCAGCAACCGAAGGGGAACTAATAGCAATCAGCCCCAGCATTTT.

The chain uses TRBV6-5 and TRBJ1-1, with 7 nucleotides matching TRBD1. CDR3 length: 10 amino acids. With 10 bases clipped from V and 6 bases from J, the junction kept 2 bases outside the gene matches. Germline assignment: CDR1 MNHEY and CDR2 SVGAGI. CDR3 bases: TGTGCCATCCAGGGGGCTGAAGCTTTCTTT. As protein: CAIQGAEAFF.

The V call is TRBV6-5, the J call TRBJ1-6; 7 bases map to TRBD1. This CDR3 contains 15 residues. In germline, CDR1 is MNHEY, CDR2 SVGAGI. With 5 bases clipped from V and 8 bases from J, the junction kept 9 bases outside the gene matches. The CDR3 region is CASSPRLGGDSPLHF. The CDR3 bases are TGTGCCAGCAGTCCCCGGTTAGGGGGCGATTCACCCCTCCACTTT.

The V call is TRBV7-9, the J call TRBJ1-2; D ambiguous. The V gene's germline CDR1 is SEHNR and CDR2 FQNEAQ (reference sequence). The CDR3 consists of 14 residues. Trimming removed 5 bases from V and 0 bases from J, with 10 bases in between. The CDR3 DNA reads as TGTGCCAGCAGCATAGACTATTCTAACTATGGCTACACCTTC. Protein: CASSIDYSNYGYTF.

V and J are TRBV12-3 or TRBV12-4 and TRBJ2-3; maybe TRBD1 (6 bases). The V gene lost 7 bases and the J gene lost 2 bases, with 7 bases spanning the gap. The CDR3 extends over 12 amino acids. The CDR3 DNA reads TGTGCCAGCAACAGGGACACAGATACGCAGTATTTT. Encoded protein: CASNRDTDTQYF.

This clone was observed a handful of times. This chain joins TRBV3-1 (or the pseudogene TRBV3-2) and TRBJ1-1; 7 nucleotides agree with TRBD1. Trimming at V came to 4 bases and at J to 0 bases, leaving 8 bases not matched to a gene. The CDR3 loop spans 16 amino acids. Germline lookup yields CDR1 LGHDT and CDR2 YNNKEL (reference sequence). The CDR3 DNA sequence: TGTGCCAGCAGCCCGCCCGGGACAGCAATGAACACTGAAGCTTTCTTT. As protein: CASSPPGTAMNTEAFF.

V usage is TRBV2 and J usage is TRBJ2-3; 8 bases are shared with TRBD2. The CDR3 contains 15 residues. Germline loops: CDR1 SNHLY, CDR2 FYNNEI. V lost 2 bases and J lost 0; bases outside the gene matches: 1. CDR3 region: CASSESGGSTDTQYF. Here the CDR3 DNA reads TGTGCCAGCAGTGAAAGCGGGGGTAGCACAGATACGCAGTATTTT.

With respect to this clone: The same CDR3 is also encoded by other DNA sequences in this sample. The V call is TRBV5-8, the J call TRBJ2-7, with D maybe TRBD1 (5 bases). Trimming removed 3 bases from V and 4 bases from J, with 5 bases in between. This CDR3 is 11 amino acids long. Germline-derived CDR1 and CDR2 are SGHTS and YDEGEE. In nucleotides, the CDR3 is TGTGCCAGCAGCTACAGGTACGAGCAGTACTTC. The encoded protein is CASSYRYEQYF. Full variable domain (outside the CDR3, taken from reference TRBV5-8 and TRBJ2-7): EAGVTQSPTHLIKTRGQQATLRCSPISGHTSVYWYQQALGLGLQFLLWYDEGEERNRGNFPPRFSGRQFPNYSSELNVNALELEDSALYLCASSYRYEQYFGPGTRLTVT.

In nucleotides, the CDR3 is TGTGCCAGCCTAGCTAGGGCCCTCGCCTACGAGCAGTACTTC. Translation gives CASLARALAYEQYF. V usage is TRBV6-6 and J usage is TRBJ2-7; D may be TRBD2 (5 bases). The V end lost 8 bases, the J end lost 2 bases, and 16 bases lay between the germline ends. The CDR3 is made up of 14 amino acids. Germline loops: CDR1 MNHNY, CDR2 SVGAGI (reference sequence).

The chain is built from TRBV5-1 and TRBJ2-3; 7 positions agree with TRBD2. The V gene's germline CDR1 is SGHRS and CDR2 YFSETQ. This CDR3 has 16 residues. The J segment lost 2 bases and the V segment lost 0 bases, leaving 6 bases of the junction unmatched. The CDR3: CASSLEGLLNTDTQYF. The CDR3 nucleotides are TGCGCCAGCAGCTTGGAGGGACTACTAAACACAGATACGCAGTATTTT.

This chain links TRBV7-9 with TRBJ2-1, with TRBD2 matching 12 bases. The CDR3 is 16 residues long. From germline, CDR1 is SEHNR and CDR2 FQNEAQ (reference sequence). V was pared by 2 bases and J by 5 bases, with 4 bases of the junction left unmatched. CDR3 region: CASSLPSGRAHNEQFF. The CDR3 DNA reads TGTGCCAGCAGCTTACCTAGCGGGAGGGCCCACAATGAGCAGTTCTTC.

There are a few counts of this clone. The chain combines TRBV9 with TRBJ1-6; D is possibly TRBD1 (6 bases). The length of the CDR3 is 13 residues. Trimming cost V 3 bases and J 15 bases, with 16 bases left between them. Germline V gene data show CDR1 as SGDLS and CDR2 as YYNGEE. DNA of the CDR3: TGTGCCAGCAGCGCCTACCCGGGACAAGACCTCCACTTT. Its protein product is CASSAYPGQDLHF.

The chain couples TRBV4-1 to TRBJ2-1; D unresolved. The CDR3 spans 13 residues. The germline gives CDR1 MGHRA, CDR2 YSYEKL. V was clipped by 0 bases and J by 10 bases, with 10 bases between them. The CDR3 sequence: CASSQDNFREQFF. Here the CDR3 DNA reads TGCGCCAGCAGCCAAGATAACTTCAGGGAGCAGTTCTTC.

V usage is TRBV9 and J usage is TRBJ1-6; tentative D call: TRBD1 (6 bases). Germline loops: CDR1 SGDLS, CDR2 YYNGEE. The CDR3 length is 14 residues. Trimming pared 3 bases from V and 6 bases from J, leaving 10 bases between. CDR3 in amino acids: CASSGTAPNSPLHF. In nucleotides, the CDR3 is TGTGCCAGCAGCGGGACAGCCCCTAATTCACCCCTCCACTTT.

This clone has just a few counts. The chain is built from TRBV9 and TRBJ2-2; D gene unclear. The CDR3 is 14 residues long. Trimming pared 0 bases from V and 6 bases from J, leaving 9 bases between. Germline V gene lookup returns CDR1 SGDLS and CDR2 YYNGEE. CDR3 loop: CASSVGSFPGELFF. CDR3 bases: TGTGCCAGCAGCGTAGGGAGCTTCCCCGGGGAGCTGTTTTTT.

The chain is built from TRBV6-1 and TRBJ1-6; 7 bases align to TRBD1. The trim removed 2 bases at V and 6 bases at J, leaving 4 bases unmatched. Germline V gene lookup returns CDR1 MNHNS and CDR2 SASEGT. This CDR3 contains 15 residues. CDR3 loop: CASSEQGERNSPLHF. The DNA for the CDR3 is TGTGCCAGCAGTGAACAGGGGGAGCGTAATTCACCCCTCCACTTT.

The V and J genes are TRBV6-5 and TRBJ2-3, with 7 bases identical to TRBD2. The germline V gene has CDR1 MNHEY and CDR2 SVGAGI. Trimming at V came to 6 bases and at J to 3 bases, leaving 3 bases not matched to a gene. The CDR3 sequence is 13 residues long. The CDR3 DNA is TGTGCCAGCAGCTTTAGCGGGACAGATACGCAGTATTTT. This encodes CASSFSGTDTQYF.

This clone was seen at least ten times. The rearrangement links TRBV9 to TRBJ2-2; D is perhaps TRBD1 (6 bases). The CDR3 contains 15 residues. Germline assignment: CDR1 SGDLS and CDR2 YYNGEE. V shed 5 bases and J shed 7 bases, with 18 bases lying between them. The CDR3 reads CASRPTGWGSGELFF. CDR3 in DNA: TGTGCCAGCAGGCCAACAGGGTGGGGAAGCGGGGAGCTGTTTTTT.

This chain connects TRBV3-1 (or the pseudogene TRBV3-2) to TRBJ2-3; 10 bases align to TRBD2. The CDR3 has 17 amino acids. From germline, CDR1 is LGHDT and CDR2 YNNKEL (reference sequence). V was clipped by 3 bases and J by 4 bases; unmatched bases: 10. DNA for the CDR3: TGTGCCAGCAGCCACCCTAGCGGGGGCTCCTTAGCAGATACGCAGTATTTT. Translation: CASSHPSGGSLADTQYF.

This chain uses TRBV2 with TRBJ1-5, with 9 bases identical to TRBD1. CDR3 size: 14 residues. Germline CDR1 SNHLY, CDR2 FYNNEI. V lost 6 bases and J lost 6; bases outside the gene matches: 6. CDR3 protein: CASSQQGAGQPQHF. CDR3 sequence (DNA): TGTGCCAGCAGCCAACAGGGGGCCGGTCAGCCCCAGCATTTT.